This TCR beta chain was recorded in a study of identifying expanded T cells in peripheral blood. During the collection period, no donor immune events like infections were recorded. CDR3 length equals 14 residues. Trimming cost V 7 bases and J 3 bases; bases outside gene matches: 8. Germline lookup yields CDR1 SGHNT and CDR2 YYREEE (reference sequence). General study results and limits: Roughly 1.2 clones differed between technical replicates, versus about 16 and 19 over time. Clone count variance between approximately 2-week samples rose with total template count.

The repertoire was sequenced with immunoSEQ multiplex PCR; TCRdb's copy has only in-frame clones and lacks some. The sample contains around 84,000 clones, 70% to 90% of which appear only once. Details on this clone: The antigen remains undetermined.

Sequences were obtained from blood. The receptor was derived from a person aged 18 to 70 in good health. V usage is TRBV5-4 and J usage is TRBJ2-3, with 7 bases that match TRBD1. The CDR3 DNA reads TGTGCCAGCTCTCCGACAGGGTCGACAGATACGCAGTATTTT. Its protein is CASSPTGSTDTQYF.